Included here is one TCR beta chain sequence, with context. Every PCR was spiked with synthetic TCR analog templates. Clones were sequenced by immunoSEQ multiplex PCR, and TCRdb holds only the in-frame ones, with some missing. The table has about 40,000 clones, approximately 86% seen once. These data originate in a study of PD-L1 blockade in urothelial cancer. Study overall: Most patients, about 85% of the roughly 30, were males with bladder-origin cancer. Typically, measured as a median, blood samples had 150,000 or so T cells.

Time point of the sample: peripheral blood 6 weeks after treatment start. The CDR3 loop spans 14 amino acids. V dropped 4 bases and J dropped 8 bases, with 15 bases sitting between them. Germline V gene sequence: CDR1 SGHNT, CDR2 YYREEE (reference sequence). This rearrangement joins TRBV5-4 to TRBJ1-4; D is uncertain. This material consisted of PBMCs, taken around atezolizumab (anti-PD-L1) treatment. The sequence was collected from a man in his sixties with urothelial cancer. The CDR3: CASSRQYTGEKLFF. DNA for the CDR3: TGTGCCAGCAGCCGGCAATACACCGGGGAAAAACTGTTTTTT.